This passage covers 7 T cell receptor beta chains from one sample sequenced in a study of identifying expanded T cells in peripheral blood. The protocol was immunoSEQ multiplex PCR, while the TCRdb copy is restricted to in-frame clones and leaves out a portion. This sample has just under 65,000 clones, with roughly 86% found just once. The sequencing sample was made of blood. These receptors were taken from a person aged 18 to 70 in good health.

The CDR3 DNA reads as TGTGCCAGCAGTTTAAGCATCGGGGCGGGCAATCAGCCCCAGCATTTT. This codes for CASSLSIGAGNQPQHF. The chain joins TRBV28 to TRBJ1-5; a weak D match, TRBD1 (5 bases). Between the trimmed V and J ends, which lost 2 bases and 2 bases, there was a span of 13 bases. CDR1 and CDR2 (germline): MDHEN, SYDVKM. This CDR3 has 16 amino acids. Full variable domain (rest looked up from reference TRBV28 and TRBJ1-5): DVKVTQSSRYLVKRTGEKVFLECVQDMDHENMFWYRQDPGLGLRLIYFSYDVKMKEKGDIPEGYSVSREKKERFSLILESASTNQTSMYLCASSLSIGAGNQPQHFGDGTRLSIL.

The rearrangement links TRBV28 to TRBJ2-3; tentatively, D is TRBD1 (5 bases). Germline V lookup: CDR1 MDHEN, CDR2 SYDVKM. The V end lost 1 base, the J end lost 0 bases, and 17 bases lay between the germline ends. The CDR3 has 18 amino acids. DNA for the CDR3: TGTGCCAGCAGTTTATTGGGGCTACCGCAGACCAGCACAGATACGCAGTATTTT. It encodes CASSLLGLPQTSTDTQYF. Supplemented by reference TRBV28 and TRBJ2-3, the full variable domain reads DVKVTQSSRYLVKRTGEKVFLECVQDMDHENMFWYRQDPGLGLRLIYFSYDVKMKEKGDIPEGYSVSREKKERFSLILESASTNQTSMYLCASSLLGLPQTSTDTQYFGPGTRLTVL.

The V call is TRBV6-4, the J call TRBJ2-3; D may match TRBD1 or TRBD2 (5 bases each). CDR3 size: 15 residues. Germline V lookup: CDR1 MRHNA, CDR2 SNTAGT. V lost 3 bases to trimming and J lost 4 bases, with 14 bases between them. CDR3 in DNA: TGTGCCAGCAGTGAAGGGACCCGGGTGGCAGATACGCAGTATTTT. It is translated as CASSEGTRVADTQYF.

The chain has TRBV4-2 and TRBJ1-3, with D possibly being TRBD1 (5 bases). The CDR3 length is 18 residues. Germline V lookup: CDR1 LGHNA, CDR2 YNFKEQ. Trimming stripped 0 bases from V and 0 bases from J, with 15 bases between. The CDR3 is CASSQDLSQDASGNTIYF. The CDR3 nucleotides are TGTGCCAGCAGCCAAGATTTATCACAGGACGCCTCTGGAAACACCATATATTTT.

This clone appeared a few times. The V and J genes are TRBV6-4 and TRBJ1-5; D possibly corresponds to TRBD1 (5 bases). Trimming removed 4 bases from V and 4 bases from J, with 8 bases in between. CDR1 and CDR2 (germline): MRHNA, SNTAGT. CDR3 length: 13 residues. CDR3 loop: CASSVDSNQPQHF. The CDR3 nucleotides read TGTGCCAGCAGTGTCGACAGTAATCAGCCCCAGCATTTT.

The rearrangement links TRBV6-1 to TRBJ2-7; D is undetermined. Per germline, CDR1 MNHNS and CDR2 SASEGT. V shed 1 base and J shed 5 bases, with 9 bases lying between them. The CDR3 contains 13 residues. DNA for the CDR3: TGTGCCAGCAGTGAAGGGGATAGGAACGAGCAGTACTTC. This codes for CASSEGDRNEQYF.

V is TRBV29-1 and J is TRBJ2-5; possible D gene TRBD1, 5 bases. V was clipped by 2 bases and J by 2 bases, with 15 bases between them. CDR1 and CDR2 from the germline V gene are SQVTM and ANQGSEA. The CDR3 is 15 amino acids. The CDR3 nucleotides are TGCAGCGTTGAAATCCCAGGGCCGAAGCAAGAGACCCAGTACTTC. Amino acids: CSVEIPGPKQETQYF.